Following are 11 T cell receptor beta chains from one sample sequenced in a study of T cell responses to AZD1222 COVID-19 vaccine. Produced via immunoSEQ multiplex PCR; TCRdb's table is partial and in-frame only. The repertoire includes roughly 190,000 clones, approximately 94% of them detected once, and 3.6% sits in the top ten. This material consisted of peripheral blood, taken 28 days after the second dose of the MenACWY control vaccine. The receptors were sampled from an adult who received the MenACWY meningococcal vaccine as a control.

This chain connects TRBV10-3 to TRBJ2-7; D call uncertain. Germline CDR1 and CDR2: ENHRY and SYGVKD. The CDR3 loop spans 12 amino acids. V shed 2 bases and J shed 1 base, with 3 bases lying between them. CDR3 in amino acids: CAISEKSYEQYF. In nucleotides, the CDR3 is TGTGCCATCAGTGAGAAGTCCTACGAGCAGTACTTC.

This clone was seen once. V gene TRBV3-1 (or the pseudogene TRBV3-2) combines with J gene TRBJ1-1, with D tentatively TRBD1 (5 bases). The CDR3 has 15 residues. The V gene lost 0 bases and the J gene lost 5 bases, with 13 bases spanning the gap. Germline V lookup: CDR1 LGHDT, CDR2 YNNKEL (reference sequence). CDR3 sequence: CASSQDFVGGTEAFF. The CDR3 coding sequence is TGTGCCAGCAGCCAAGATTTTGTGGGGGGAACTGAAGCTTTCTTT.

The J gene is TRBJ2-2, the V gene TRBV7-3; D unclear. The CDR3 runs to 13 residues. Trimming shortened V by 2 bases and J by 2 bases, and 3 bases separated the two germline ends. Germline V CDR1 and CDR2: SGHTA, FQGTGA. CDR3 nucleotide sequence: TGTGCCAGCAGCTTAGACAACACCGGGGAGCTGTTTTTT. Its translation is CASSLDNTGELFF.

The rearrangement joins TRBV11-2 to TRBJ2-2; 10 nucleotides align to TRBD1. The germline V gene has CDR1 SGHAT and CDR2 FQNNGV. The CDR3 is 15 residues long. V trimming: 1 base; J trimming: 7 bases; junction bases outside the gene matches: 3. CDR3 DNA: TGTGCCAGCAGCTTAGGGGACAGGGGCGACGGGGAGCTGTTTTTT. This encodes CASSLGDRGDGELFF.

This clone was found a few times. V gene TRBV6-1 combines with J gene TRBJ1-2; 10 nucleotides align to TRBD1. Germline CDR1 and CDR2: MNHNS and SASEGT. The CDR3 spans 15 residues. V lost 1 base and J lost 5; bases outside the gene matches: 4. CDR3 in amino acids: CASSEGGTGDYGYTF. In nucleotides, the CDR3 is TGTGCCAGCAGTGAAGGTGGGACAGGGGATTATGGCTACACCTTC.

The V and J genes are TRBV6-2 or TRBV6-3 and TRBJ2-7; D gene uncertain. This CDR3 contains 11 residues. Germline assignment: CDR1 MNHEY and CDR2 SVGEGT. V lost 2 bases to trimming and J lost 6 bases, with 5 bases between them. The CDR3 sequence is CASSYGPEQYF. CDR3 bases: TGTGCCAGCAGTTACGGGCCCGAGCAGTACTTC.

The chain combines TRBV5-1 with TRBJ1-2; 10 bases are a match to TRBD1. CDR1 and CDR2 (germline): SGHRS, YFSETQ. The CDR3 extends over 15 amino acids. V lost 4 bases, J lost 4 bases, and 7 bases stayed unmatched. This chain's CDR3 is CASSNPGQGTYGYTF. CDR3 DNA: TGCGCCAGCAGCAACCCGGGACAGGGGACCTATGGCTACACCTTC.

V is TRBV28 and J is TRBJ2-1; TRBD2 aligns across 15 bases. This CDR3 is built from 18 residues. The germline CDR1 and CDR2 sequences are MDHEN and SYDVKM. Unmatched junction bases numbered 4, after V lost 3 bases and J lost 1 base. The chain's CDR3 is CASSLPGLAGGSYNEQFF. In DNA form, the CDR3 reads TGTGCCAGCAGTTTGCCCGGACTAGCGGGGGGGTCCTACAATGAGCAGTTCTTC.

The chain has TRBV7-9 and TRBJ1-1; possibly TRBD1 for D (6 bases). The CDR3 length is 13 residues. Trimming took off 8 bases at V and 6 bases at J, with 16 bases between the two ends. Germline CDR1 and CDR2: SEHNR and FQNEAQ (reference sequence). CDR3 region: CASRGAGRAEAFF. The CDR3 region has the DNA TGTGCCAGCCGGGGGGCAGGCCGAGCTGAAGCTTTCTTT. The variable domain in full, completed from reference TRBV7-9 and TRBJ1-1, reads DTGVSQNPRHKITKRGQNVTFRCDPISEHNRLYWYRQTLGQGPEFLTYFQNEAQLEKSRLLSDRFSAERPKGSFSTLEIQRTEQGDSAMYLCASRGAGRAEAFFGQGTRLTVV.

CDR3 amino acids: CASSQGSGTPLHF. The CDR3 coding sequence is TGTGCCAGCAGCCAAGGGTCCGGGACACCCCTCCACTTT. V usage is TRBV14 and J usage is TRBJ1-6; D is unresolved. Trimming took 1 base from V and 11 from J, leaving 9 bases between them. The CDR3 spans 13 residues. Germline V CDR1 and CDR2: SGHDN, FVKESK.

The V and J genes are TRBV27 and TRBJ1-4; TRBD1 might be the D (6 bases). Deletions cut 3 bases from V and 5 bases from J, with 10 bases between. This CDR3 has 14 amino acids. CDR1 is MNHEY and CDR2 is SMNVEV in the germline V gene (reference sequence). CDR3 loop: CASSFRGWNEKLFF. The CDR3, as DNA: TGTGCCAGCAGTTTCAGGGGATGGAATGAAAAACTGTTTTTT.